This is a list of T cell receptor beta chains from one sample in a study of pediatric ulcerative colitis. Here immunoSEQ multiplex PCR was the method, and the copy in TCRdb shows in-frame clones only, minus some. The sample has 40,000 to 55,000 clones; roughly 79% are singletons. The specimen was gut tissue. All receptors come from a girl aged 5-17 years with moderate ulcerative colitis. The CDR3 runs from the conserved cysteine through the conserved F or W. A D gene is named only where the DNA matches it firmly. The size entry is marked missing in some rows and otherwise reads once, few, many or a size class.

d_gene,v_gene,abundance,j_gene,CDR3aa,CDR3nt
NA,TRBV30,few,TRBJ1-3,CASSAGSFLSGNTIYF,TGTGCCTCCTCGGCCGGGTCCTTCCTCTCTGGAAACACCATATATTTT
NA,TRBV10-1,NA,TRBJ2-2,CASSELRGSGELFF,TGCGCCAGCAGTGAACTCAGGGGATCCGGGGAGCTGTTTTTT
NA,TRBV7-9,NA,TRBJ1-2,CASSLVGTSFGYTF,TGTGCCAGCAGCTTAGTTGGGACAAGTTTCGGCTACACCTTC
TRBD1,TRBV9,once,TRBJ2-1,CASTEGAGPYNEQFF,TGTGCCAGCACCGAGGGGGCGGGCCCCTACAATGAGCAGTTCTTC
NA,TRBV7-9,few,TRBJ1-1,CASSLAADTEAFF,TGTGCCAGCAGCTTAGCGGCGGACACTGAAGCTTTCTTT
NA,TRBV6-1,NA,TRBJ1-3,CASSDQISGNTIYF,TGTGCCAGCAGTGACCAGATCTCTGGAAACACCATATATTTT
NA,TRBV19,NA,TRBJ1-5,CASKILRGGQAQHF,TGTGCCAGTAAAATCTTACGGGGGGGTCAAGCCCAGCATTTT
NA,TRBV11-3,NA,TRBJ2-3,CASSLGSGDTQYF,TGTGCCAGCAGCTTAGGGTCAGGAGATACGCAGTATTTT
NA,TRBV5-1,NA,TRBJ2-7,CASSLLNIHEQYF,TGCGCCAGCAGCTTGCTGAACATCCACGAGCAGTACTTC
TRBD1,TRBV7-9,NA,TRBJ2-7,CASSLARQGPYEQYF,TGTGCCAGCAGCTTAGCCCGACAGGGGCCCTACGAGCAGTACTTC
TRBD1,TRBV9,NA,TRBJ1-5,CASSVEGQGNQPQHF,TGTGCCAGCAGCGTAGAGGGACAGGGCAATCAGCCCCAGCATTTT
TRBD1,TRBV19,NA,TRBJ1-2,CASINLDRVQRGYTF,TGTGCCAGTATAAATCTGGACAGGGTTCAGAGAGGCTACACCTTC
NA,TRBV6-8,NA,TRBJ2-7,CASSPGASSYEQYF,TGTGCCAGCAGTCCCGGGGCAAGCTCCTACGAGCAGTACTTC
TRBD2,TRBV5-1,NA,TRBJ2-1,CASASNSGRMNEQFF,TGCGCCAGCGCTAGTAATAGCGGGAGGATGAATGAGCAGTTCTTC